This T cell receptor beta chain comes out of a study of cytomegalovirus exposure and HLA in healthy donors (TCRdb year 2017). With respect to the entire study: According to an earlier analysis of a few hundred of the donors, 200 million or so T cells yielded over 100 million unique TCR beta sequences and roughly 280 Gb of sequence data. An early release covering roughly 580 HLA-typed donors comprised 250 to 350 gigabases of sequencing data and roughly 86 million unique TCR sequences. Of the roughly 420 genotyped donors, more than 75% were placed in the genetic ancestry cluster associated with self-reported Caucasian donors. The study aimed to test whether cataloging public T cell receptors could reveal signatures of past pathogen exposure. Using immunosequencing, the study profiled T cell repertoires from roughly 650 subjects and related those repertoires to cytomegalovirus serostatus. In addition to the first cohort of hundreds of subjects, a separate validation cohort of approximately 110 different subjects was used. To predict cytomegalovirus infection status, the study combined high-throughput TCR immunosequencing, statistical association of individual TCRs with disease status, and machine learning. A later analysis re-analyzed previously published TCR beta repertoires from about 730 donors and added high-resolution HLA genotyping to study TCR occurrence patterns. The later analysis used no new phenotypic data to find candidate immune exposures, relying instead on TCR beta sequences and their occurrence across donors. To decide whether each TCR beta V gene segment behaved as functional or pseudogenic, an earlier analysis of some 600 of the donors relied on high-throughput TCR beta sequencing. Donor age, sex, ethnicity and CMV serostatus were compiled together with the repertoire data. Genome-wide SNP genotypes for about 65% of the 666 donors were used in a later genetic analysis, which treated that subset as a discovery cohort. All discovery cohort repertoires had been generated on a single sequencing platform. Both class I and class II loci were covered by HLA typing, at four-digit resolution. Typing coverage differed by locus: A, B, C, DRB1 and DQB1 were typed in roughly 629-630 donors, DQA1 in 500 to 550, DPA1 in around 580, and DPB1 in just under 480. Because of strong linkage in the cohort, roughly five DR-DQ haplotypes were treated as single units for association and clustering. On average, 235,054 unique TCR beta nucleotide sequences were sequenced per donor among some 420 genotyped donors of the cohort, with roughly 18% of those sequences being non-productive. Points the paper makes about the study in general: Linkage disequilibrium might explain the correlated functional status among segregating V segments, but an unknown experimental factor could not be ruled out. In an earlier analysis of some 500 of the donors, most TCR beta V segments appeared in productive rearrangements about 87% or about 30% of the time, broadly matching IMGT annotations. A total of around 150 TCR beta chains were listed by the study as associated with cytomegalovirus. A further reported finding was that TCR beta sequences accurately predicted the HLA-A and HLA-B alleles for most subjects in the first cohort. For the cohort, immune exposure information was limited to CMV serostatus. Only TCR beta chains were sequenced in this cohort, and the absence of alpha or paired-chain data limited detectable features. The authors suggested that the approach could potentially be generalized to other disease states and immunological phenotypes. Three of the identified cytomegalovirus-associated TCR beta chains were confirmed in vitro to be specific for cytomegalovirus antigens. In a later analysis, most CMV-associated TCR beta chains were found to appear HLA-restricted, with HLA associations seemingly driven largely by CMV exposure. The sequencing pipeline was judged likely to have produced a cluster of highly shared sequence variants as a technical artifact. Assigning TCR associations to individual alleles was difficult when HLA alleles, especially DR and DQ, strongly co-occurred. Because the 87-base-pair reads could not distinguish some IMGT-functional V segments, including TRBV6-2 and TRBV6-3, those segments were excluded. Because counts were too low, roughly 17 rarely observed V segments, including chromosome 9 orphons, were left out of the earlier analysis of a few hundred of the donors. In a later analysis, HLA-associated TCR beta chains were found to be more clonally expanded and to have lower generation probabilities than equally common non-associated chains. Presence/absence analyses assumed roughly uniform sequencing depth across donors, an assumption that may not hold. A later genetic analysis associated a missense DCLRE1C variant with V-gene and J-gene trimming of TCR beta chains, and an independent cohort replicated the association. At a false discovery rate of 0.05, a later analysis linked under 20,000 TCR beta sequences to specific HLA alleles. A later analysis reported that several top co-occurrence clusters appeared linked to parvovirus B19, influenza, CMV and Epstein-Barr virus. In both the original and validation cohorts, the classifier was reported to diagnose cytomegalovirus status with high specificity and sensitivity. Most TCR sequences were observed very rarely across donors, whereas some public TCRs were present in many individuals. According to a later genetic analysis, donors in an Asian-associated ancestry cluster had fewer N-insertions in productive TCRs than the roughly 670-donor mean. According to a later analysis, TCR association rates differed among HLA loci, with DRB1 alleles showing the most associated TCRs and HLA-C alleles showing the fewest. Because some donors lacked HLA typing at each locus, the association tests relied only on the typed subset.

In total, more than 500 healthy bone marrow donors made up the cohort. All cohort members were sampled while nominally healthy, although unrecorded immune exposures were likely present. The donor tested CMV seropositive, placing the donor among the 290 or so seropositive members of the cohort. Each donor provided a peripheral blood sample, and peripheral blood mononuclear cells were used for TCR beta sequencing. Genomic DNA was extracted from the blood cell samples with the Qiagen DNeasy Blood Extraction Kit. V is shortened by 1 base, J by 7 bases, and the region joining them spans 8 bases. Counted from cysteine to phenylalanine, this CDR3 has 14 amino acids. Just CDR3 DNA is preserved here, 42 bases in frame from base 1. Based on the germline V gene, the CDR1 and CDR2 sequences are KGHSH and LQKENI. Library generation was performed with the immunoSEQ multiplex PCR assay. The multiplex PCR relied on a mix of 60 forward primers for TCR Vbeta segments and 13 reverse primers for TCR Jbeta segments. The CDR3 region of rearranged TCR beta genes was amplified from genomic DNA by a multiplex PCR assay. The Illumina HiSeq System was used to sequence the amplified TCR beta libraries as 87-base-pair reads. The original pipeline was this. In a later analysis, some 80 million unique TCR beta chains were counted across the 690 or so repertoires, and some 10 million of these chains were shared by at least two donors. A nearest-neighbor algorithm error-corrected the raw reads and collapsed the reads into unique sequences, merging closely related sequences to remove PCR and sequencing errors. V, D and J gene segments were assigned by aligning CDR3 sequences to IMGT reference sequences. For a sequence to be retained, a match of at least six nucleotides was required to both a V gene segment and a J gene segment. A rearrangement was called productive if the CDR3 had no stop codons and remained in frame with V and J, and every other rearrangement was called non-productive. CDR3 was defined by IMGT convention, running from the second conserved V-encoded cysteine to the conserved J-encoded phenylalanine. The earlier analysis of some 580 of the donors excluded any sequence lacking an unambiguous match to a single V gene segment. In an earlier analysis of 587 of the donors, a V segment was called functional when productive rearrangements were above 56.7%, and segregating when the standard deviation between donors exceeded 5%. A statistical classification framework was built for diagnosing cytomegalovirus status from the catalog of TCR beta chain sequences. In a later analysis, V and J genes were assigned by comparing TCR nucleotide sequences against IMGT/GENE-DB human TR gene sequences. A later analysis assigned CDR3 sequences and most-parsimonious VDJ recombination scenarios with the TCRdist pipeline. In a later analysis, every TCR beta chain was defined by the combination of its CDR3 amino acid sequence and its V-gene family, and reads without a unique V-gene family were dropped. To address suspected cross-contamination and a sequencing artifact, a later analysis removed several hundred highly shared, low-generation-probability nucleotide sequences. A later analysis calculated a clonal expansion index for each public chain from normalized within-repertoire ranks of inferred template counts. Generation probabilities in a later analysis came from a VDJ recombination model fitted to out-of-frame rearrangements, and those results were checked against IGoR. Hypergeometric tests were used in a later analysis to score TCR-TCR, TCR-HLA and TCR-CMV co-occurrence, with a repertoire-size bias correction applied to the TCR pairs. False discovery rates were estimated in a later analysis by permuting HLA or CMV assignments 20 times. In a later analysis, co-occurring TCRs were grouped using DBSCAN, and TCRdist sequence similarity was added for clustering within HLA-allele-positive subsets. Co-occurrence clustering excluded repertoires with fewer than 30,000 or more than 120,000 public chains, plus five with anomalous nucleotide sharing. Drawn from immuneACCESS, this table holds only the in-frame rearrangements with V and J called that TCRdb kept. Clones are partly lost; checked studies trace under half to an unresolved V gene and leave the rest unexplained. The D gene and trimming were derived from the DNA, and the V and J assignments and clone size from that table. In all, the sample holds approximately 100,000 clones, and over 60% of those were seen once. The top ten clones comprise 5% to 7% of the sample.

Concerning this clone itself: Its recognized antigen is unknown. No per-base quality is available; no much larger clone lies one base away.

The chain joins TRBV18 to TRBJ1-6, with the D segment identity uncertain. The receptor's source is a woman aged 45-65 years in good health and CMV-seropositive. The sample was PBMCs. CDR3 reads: CASSPRYGNSPLHF. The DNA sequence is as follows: TGTGCCAGCTCACCACGGTACGGGAATTCACCCCTCCACTTT. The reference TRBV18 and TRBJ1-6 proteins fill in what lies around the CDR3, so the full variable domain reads NAGVMQNPRHLVRRRGQEARLRCSPMKGHSHVYWYRQLPEEGLKFMVYLQKENIIDESGMPKERFSAEFPKEGPSILRIQQVVRGDSAAYFCASSPRYGNSPLHFGNGTRLTVT.